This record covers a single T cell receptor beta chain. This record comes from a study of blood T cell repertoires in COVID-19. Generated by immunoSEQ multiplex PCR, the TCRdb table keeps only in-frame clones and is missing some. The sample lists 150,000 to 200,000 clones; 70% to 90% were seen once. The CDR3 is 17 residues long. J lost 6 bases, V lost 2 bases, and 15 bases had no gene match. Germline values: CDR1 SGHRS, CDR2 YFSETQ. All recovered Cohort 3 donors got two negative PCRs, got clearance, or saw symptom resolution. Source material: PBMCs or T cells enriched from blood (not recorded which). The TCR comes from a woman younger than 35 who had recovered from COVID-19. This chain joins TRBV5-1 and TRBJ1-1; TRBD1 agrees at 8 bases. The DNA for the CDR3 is TGCGCCAGCAGCTTACATTATTTTCAGGGGGCTCAGGCTGAAGCTTTCTTT. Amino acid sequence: CASSLHYFQGAQAEAFF.